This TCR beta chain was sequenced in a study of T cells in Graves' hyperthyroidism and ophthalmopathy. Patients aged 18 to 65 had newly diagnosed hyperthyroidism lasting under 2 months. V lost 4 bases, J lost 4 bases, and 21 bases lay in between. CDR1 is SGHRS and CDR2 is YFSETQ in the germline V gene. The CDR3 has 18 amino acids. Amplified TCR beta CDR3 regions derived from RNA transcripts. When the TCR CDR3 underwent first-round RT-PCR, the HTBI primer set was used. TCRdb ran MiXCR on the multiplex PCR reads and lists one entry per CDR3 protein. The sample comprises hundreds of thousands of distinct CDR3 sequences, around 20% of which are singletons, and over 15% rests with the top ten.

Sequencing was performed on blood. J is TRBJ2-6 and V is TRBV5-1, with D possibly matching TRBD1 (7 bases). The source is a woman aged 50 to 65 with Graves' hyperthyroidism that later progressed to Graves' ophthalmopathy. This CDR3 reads CASSRDRGGSTGANVLTF. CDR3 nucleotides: TGCGCCAGCAGCCGGGACAGAGGAGGGAGTACCGGGGCCAACGTCCTGACTTTC.